The sequence of this T cell receptor (beta chain) was determined in a study of read filtering for tumor transcriptome and immune sequencing. Study-wide results and limits: Roughly four fifths of IR-seq clonotypes had one read, totaling 3% to 4% of reads; RNA-seq: about 70% and 40%. RNA-seq captured clonotypes less deeply and reliably than IR-seq.

The library was built from about 0.4 ug RNA with molecular barcoded adaptors for alpha/delta and beta/gamma chains. Using its own MiXCR run on the reads, TCRdb lists one record per CDR3 protein. The sample includes about 37,000 distinct CDR3 sequences, roughly an eighth of them seen just once. This clonotype was found many times. Its antigen is as yet unknown. The CDR3 consists of 16 residues. Unmatched junction bases numbered 7, after V lost 6 bases and J lost 3 bases. Germline V gene lookup returns CDR1 MNHNY and CDR2 SVGAGI (reference sequence). At the time of active disease, bone marrow was collected from every patient.

The clonotype originates from a donor aged 40 or over with multiple myeloma. The specimen was a population of CD138-negative cells sorted from bone marrow. The rearrangement joins TRBV6-6 to TRBJ2-3, with 12 bases identical to TRBD2. The DNA for the CDR3 is TGTGCCAGCAGACTAACCGGGACTAGCGGGACAGATACGCAGTATTTT. This sequence encodes CASRLTGTSGTDTQYF.